The source of this T cell receptor beta chain is a study of CD8+CD57+ T cells in acquired aplastic anemia. Study summary: Average DNA yield from sorted CD4+ and CD8+ cells was approximately 3.2 ug. Healthy donors averaged around 11 million reads for CD4+ cells. Study-wide results and limits: Shared by patients and controls, some 29 CD8+ CDR3s were abundant in patients. Statistical testing detected no significant gap in CD8+ Simpson's diversity between patients and controls.

The germline V gene encodes CDR1 LNHDA and CDR2 SQIVND (reference sequence). The CDR3 length equals 15 residues, ends included. As to this clonotype: Antigen unknown. No conserved phenylalanine or tryptophan ends this CDR3, so it is likely a read error. The limits of the CDR3 on the DNA are not certain, so only TCRdb's listed CDR3 is given.

The TCR beta profiling, which covered VDJ combination and CDR3 sequence, was carried out using genomic DNA as the template. TCRdb independently ran MiXCR on the reads; one entry per CDR3 protein. The sample lists a few hundred thousand distinct CDR3 sequences, about two thirds occurring once. V is TRBV19 and J is TRBJ1-6. The sequenced sample was sorted CD4+, CD8+, or CD8+CD57+ T cells (not recorded which) from PBMCs. The sequence derives from a human donor in good health, serving as a control. Here the CDR3 reads CASNVDGTHTQYFDS.